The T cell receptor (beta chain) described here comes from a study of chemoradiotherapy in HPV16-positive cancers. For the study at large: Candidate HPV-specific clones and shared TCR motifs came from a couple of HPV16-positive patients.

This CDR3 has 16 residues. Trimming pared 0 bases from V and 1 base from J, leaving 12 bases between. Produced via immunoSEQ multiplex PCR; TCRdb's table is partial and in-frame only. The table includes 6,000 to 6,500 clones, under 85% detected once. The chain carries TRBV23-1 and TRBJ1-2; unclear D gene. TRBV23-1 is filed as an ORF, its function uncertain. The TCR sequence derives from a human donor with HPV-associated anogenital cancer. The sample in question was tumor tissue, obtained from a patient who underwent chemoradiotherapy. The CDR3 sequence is CASSQSITVINYGYTF. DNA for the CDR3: TGCGCCAGCAGTCAATCGATAACGGTGATTAACTATGGCTACACCTTC.